A selection of T cell receptor beta chains follows, all from one sample in a study of regulatory T cells in long-lasting Graves disease. From the multiplex PCR reads, TCRdb called clonotypes with MiXCR, one entry per CDR3 protein. Of approximately 480,000 distinct CDR3 sequences listed, roughly 16% are singletons. The same specimen was also included in a second study, on T cells in Graves' hyperthyroidism and ophthalmopathy.

This specimen was peripheral blood mononuclear cells (PBMCs), taken at new diagnosis, from a patient treated with antithyroid drugs. The receptors originated from a man in his forties with Graves disease. Each CDR3 is given with its conserved first and last residue. Fields, in order: D gene, clone size, J gene, V gene, CDR3 DNA, CDR3 protein. A D gene is named only where the DNA matches it firmly. Clone size is stated in some rows and not others, as once, few, many or a class when expanded.

TRBD1 many TRBJ1-1 TRBV12-3/TRBV12-4 TGTGCCAGCGACCACAGGGGGCTTACTGAAGCTTTCTTT CASDHRGLTEAFF
. many TRBJ2-6 TRBV28 TGTGCCAGCAGTTTGGGCGGGGGCGGTAGCGCCAACGTCCTGACTTTC CASSLGGGGSANVLTF
. few TRBJ1-5 TRBV6-1 TGTGCCAGCAGTGAAGGCGACAGTCAAACCCAGCCCCAGCATTTT CASSEGDSQTQPQHF
. many TRBJ2-3 TRBV3-1 TGTGCCAGCAGCCAAGGGAGTGATAGCACAATACAGTATTTT CASSQGSDSTIQYF
. few TRBJ2-7 TRBV27 TGTGCCAGCAGTCCACAACTGAAGTTCGACTCCTACGAGCAGTACTTC CASSPQLKFDSYEQYF
TRBD2 few TRBJ2-2 TRBV5-6 TGTGCCAGCAGCGGCAGACTAGCATTCACCGGGGAGCTGTTTTTT CASSGRLAFTGELFF
. many TRBJ2-2 TRBV7-3 TGTGCCAGCAGTCCTACGAACACCGGGGAGCTGTTTTTT CASSPTNTGELFF
TRBD2 many TRBJ2-3 TRBV5-8 TGTGCCAGCAGCCAGGGGACTAGCGGAGGAAGCACAGATACGCAGTATTTT CASSQGTSGGSTDTQYF
. . TRBJ1-5 TRBV20-1 TGCAGTGCTAGAGTGGTGACTGCCAATCAGCCCCAGCATTTT CSARVVTANQPQHF
. many TRBJ1-5 TRBV5-1 TGCGCCAGCAGCTTGGAACAGTCCCAGCCCCAGCATTTT CASSLEQSQPQHF
. many TRBJ2-3 TRBV3-1 TGTGCCAGCAGCCAAGTTATCAGCACAGATACGCAGTATTTT CASSQVISTDTQYF
TRBD1 many TRBJ1-1 TRBV7-3 TGTGCCAGCAGCTACAGGGGGCCTGACACTGAAGCTTTCTTT CASSYRGPDTEAFF
. few TRBJ1-5 TRBV28 TGTGCCGGCAGTCCGCCCCTGGGAGCGCTTCAGGGGCCCCAGCATTTT CAGSPPLGALQGPQHF
. many TRBJ2-5 TRBV30 TGTGCCTGGAGTCCCCAAGAGACCCAGTACTTC CAWSPQETQYF
. . TRBJ2-2 TRBV5-1 TGCGCCAGCAGCCCGCCCCCGAGCTCTGGCACCGGGGAGCTGTTTTTT CASSPPPSSGTGELFF
TRBD1 few TRBJ1-4 TRBV7-9 TGTGCCAGCAGCGGGGGACAGGGGATAGGGGCTAATGAAAAACTGTTTTTT CASSGGQGIGANEKLFF
. . TRBJ2-3 TRBV7-2 TGTGCCAGCAGCGACGGGGGTCGAGGGAGCACAGATACGCAGTATTTT CASSDGGRGSTDTQYF
TRBD2 . TRBJ2-1 TRBV20-1 TGCAGTGCGACCCGAGCGGGAGGGCCCCACAATGAGCAGTTCTTC CSATRAGGPHNEQFF
TRBD2 many TRBJ2-1 TRBV7-9 TGTGCCAGCAGCATTAGCGGGAGAGAAAGGGAGCAGTTCTTC CASSISGREREQFF
TRBD1 few TRBJ2-3 TRBV3-1 TGTGCCAGCAAAGAGTTAGGGGGCCCAGATACGCAGTATTTT CASKELGGPDTQYF
. many TRBJ1-1 TRBV2 TGTGCCAGCACGGGCGAACCCATGAACACTGAAGCTTTCTTT CASTGEPMNTEAFF
. many TRBJ2-5 TRBV2 TGTGCCAGCATTCAAGGGGGGTACCAAGAGACCCAGTACTTC CASIQGGYQETQYF
. many TRBJ2-5 TRBV20-1 TGCAGTGCCCGTAGGCAGGACTTCGAGGAGACCCAGTACTTC CSARRQDFEETQYF
TRBD2 many TRBJ2-3 TRBV2 TGTGCCAGCAGCCTGACTAGCGGGAGTGTAGATACGCAGTATTTT CASSLTSGSVDTQYF
. many TRBJ2-1 TRBV20-1 TGCAGTGCTAGTGGGGCTGGTAGCTCCTACAATGAGCAGTTCTTC CSASGAGSSYNEQFF
. many TRBJ2-7 TRBV12-3/TRBV12-4 TGTGCCAGCAGTCCCGCGCTGGGGGAGGTCTACGAGCAGTACTTC CASSPALGEVYEQYF
. few TRBJ2-7 TRBV24-1 TGTGCCACCAGTGAAGGGCTCTCCTACGAGCAGTACTTC CATSEGLSYEQYF
. . TRBJ2-2 TRBV5-1 TGCGCCAGCAGGTTTGACAATACCGGGGAGCTGTTTTTT CASRFDNTGELFF